Listed below are T cell receptor beta chains from one sample, sequenced in a study of blood T cell repertoires in COVID-19. The assay was immunoSEQ multiplex PCR, and TCRdb's table has in-frame clones only and misses some. The table records about 150,000 clones, 80% to 90% of them present only once. The sequencing input was peripheral blood. The source of these receptors is a woman between 50 and 59 years old with acute or convalescent COVID-19. The CDR3 runs from the conserved cysteine through the conserved F or W. The D gene is left open where the match is weak. For some rows the clone size is stated as once, few or many, or as a class when expanded; others skip it.

D	J	V	size	CDR3	DNA
.	TRBJ1-1	TRBV2	.	CASSTTRFTEAFF	TGTGCCAGCAGTACCACCCGGTTCACTGAAGCTTTCTTT
.	TRBJ1-4	TRBV5-8	.	CASSLYGGGTNEKLFF	TGTGCCAGCAGCTTGTATGGAGGAGGAACTAATGAAAAACTGTTTTTT
TRBD1	TRBJ2-3	TRBV7-8	.	CAVRDRDTDTQYF	TGTGCCGTTCGGGACAGGGACACAGATACGCAGTATTTT
.	TRBJ1-1	TRBV5-5	.	CASSWDTRGTEAFF	TGTGCCAGCAGCTGGGACACTAGGGGAACTGAAGCTTTCTTT
TRBD1	TRBJ1-1	TRBV7-2	.	CASSLARQGTEAFF	TGTGCCAGCAGCTTAGCCCGACAGGGCACTGAAGCTTTCTTT
TRBD2	TRBJ2-3	TRBV16	once	CASSQETGGPSGNTQYF	TGTGCCAGCAGCCAGGAAACGGGGGGACCCAGCGGGAATACGCAGTATTTT
.	TRBJ2-7	TRBV6-1	.	CASSENHRPYEQYF	TGTGCCAGCAGTGAAAACCACAGGCCCTACGAGCAGTACTTC
.	TRBJ2-2	TRBV18	.	CASSVNRAGSTGELFF	TGTGCCAGCTCAGTGAACAGGGCTGGGAGCACCGGGGAGCTGTTTTTT
.	TRBJ2-1	TRBV19	many	CASSIDLGDNEQFF	TGTGCCAGTAGTATAGATCTAGGGGACAATGAGCAGTTCTTC
TRBD1	TRBJ2-7	TRBV5-4	.	CASRHTQGEPTEQYF	TGTGCCAGCAGGCACACACAGGGGGAACCCACCGAGCAGTACTTC
.	TRBJ1-5	TRBV4-3	.	CASSQDRGNQPQHF	TGCGCCAGCAGCCAAGATCGAGGTAATCAGCCCCAGCATTTT